This T cell receptor beta chain was identified in a study of human T cells and chemical hapten exposure. Study conclusions and caveats: The study found that DPC sensitization did not change TCRs above 1 in 1000 frequency.

This clonotype has only a few counts. The target antigen is unknown. Germline V CDR1 and CDR2: SQVTM, ANQGSEA. Trimming took 5 bases from V and 6 from J; bases not matched to a gene: 7. The CDR3 length is 14 residues. The authors' processing: Per-sample TCR counts ranged from 23,224 to 690,600, median about 90,000. TCRdb reprocessed the RACE reads with MiXCR, giving one entry per CDR3 protein. TCRdb, not the authors, supplied the V and J calls. The profile shows 40,000 to 50,000 distinct CDR3 sequences, around 12% of them singletons. Documented time point: pre-sensitization, week 0. Treatment noted: therapeutic diphenylcyclopropenone sensitization with weekly scalp DPC. Blood, whole and unfractionated, served as the source for total RNA extraction.

This sample comprised whole blood, obtained in connection with sensitization to the hapten diphenylcyclopropenone (DPC). The chain links TRBV29-1 to TRBJ2-2; 9 positions match TRBD2. The TCR comes from a young woman with alopecia areata. Some clones in this sample may be carry-over from other donors' samples. The CDR3 loop is CSVSSGISAGELFF. The CDR3 DNA sequence: TGCAGCGTTTCTAGCGGGATTTCGGCCGGGGAGCTGTTTTTT.